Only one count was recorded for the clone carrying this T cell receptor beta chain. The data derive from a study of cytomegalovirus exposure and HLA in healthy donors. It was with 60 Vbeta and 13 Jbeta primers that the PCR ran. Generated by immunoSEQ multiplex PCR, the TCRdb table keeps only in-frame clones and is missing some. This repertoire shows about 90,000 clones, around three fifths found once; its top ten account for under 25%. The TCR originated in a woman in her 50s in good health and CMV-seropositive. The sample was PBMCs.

In DNA form, the CDR3 reads TGTGCCAGTACCACGACCAGGGGAGATTCACCCCTCCACTTT. Its protein product is CASTTTRGDSPLHF. The chain joins TRBV19 to TRBJ1-6; tentatively, D is TRBD1 (6 bases). V lost 7 bases, J lost 8 bases, and 15 bases lay in between. The CDR3 runs to 14 residues. Germline V gene lookup returns CDR1 LNHDA and CDR2 SQIVND (reference sequence).